A selection of T cell receptor beta chains follows, all from one sample in a study of blood T cell repertoires in COVID-19. Repertoires were generated with immunoSEQ multiplex PCR, while TCRdb's copy carries only in-frame clones and drops some. Of 150,000 to 200,000 clones listed, roughly nine tenths are singletons. The sequenced sample consisted of peripheral blood. These receptor sequences come from a man aged 18 to 30 who had recovered from COVID-19. The CDR3 runs from the conserved cysteine through the conserved F or W. Fields, in order: CDR3 length, clone size, V gene, D gene, J gene, CDR3 protein, CDR3 DNA. D genes are given only for firm matches. Only some rows state a clone size, as once, few, many or a class for expanded clones.

16	NA	TRBV2	TRBD2	TRBJ2-7	CAMPLLGAGGVYEQYF	TGTGCCATGCCTCTTCTAGGAGCGGGAGGAGTCTACGAGCAGTACTTC
15	NA	TRBV4-3	TRBD1	TRBJ1-1	CASSQDQSRDSQAFF	TGCGCCAGCAGCCAAGACCAATCTCGGGACAGTCAAGCTTTCTTT
13	NA	TRBV2	NA	TRBJ2-7	CASNAGNSYEQYF	TGTGCCAGCAATGCAGGAAACTCCTACGAGCAGTACTTC
16	once	TRBV6-2/TRBV6-3	TRBD1	TRBJ2-7	CASSGDRAKSSYEQYF	TGTGCCAGCAGTGGCGACAGGGCAAAATCCTCCTACGAGCAGTACTTC
20	NA	TRBV2	TRBD2	TRBJ2-5	CASRYGTSGRGGVSGRTQYF	TGTGCCAGCAGATATGGGACTAGCGGGAGAGGAGGAGTCTCGGGCCGGACCCAGTACTTC
18	once	TRBV11-2	TRBD2	TRBJ2-1	CASSLDPRTSGKFIEQFF	TGTGCCAGCAGCTTAGACCCCCGGACTAGCGGGAAATTTATTGAGCAGTTCTTC
15	NA	TRBV18	NA	TRBJ1-6	CASSPPGVFYSPLHF	TGTGCCAGCTCACCACCGGGCGTTTTTTATTCACCCCTCCACTTT
13	once	TRBV18	NA	TRBJ2-7	CASSPQGAYEQYF	TGTGCCAGCTCACCACAGGGGGCCTACGAGCAGTACTTC
12	NA	TRBV28	NA	TRBJ1-2	CASSSTIRGYTF	TGTGCCAGCAGTTCGACAATTCGGGGCTACACCTTC
12	NA	TRBV19	NA	TRBJ1-2	CASRSLGYGYTF	TGTGCCAGTAGGAGTCTCGGCTATGGCTACACCTTC
16	once	TRBV3-1/TRBV3-2	TRBD2	TRBJ2-5	CASSQATSGMGGTQYF	TGTGCCAGCAGCCAGGCTACTAGCGGGATGGGAGGGACCCAGTACTTC
15	NA	TRBV6-6	TRBD2	TRBJ2-3	CASSYPAGSTDTQYF	TGTGCCAGCAGTTACCCAGCGGGGAGCACAGATACGCAGTATTTT
13	NA	TRBV7-3	NA	TRBJ2-7	CASSRDITYEQYF	TGTGCCAGCAGCCGGGACATTACCTACGAGCAGTACTTC
16	once	TRBV14	TRBD1	TRBJ2-7	CASSPRTGHPSYEQYF	TGTGCCAGCAGCCCGAGGACAGGCCATCCCTCCTACGAGCAGTACTTC
15	NA	TRBV6-4	NA	TRBJ1-1	CASSDSGGPGTEAFF	TGTGCCAGCAGTGACTCCGGGGGGCCTGGCACTGAAGCTTTCTTT
15	NA	TRBV4-3	TRBD1	TRBJ1-5	CASSQTGQGNQPQHF	TGCGCCAGCAGCCAGACGGGACAGGGGAATCAGCCCCAGCATTTT
15	NA	TRBV7-2	TRBD1	TRBJ2-3	CASSTSRGQADTQYF	TGTGCCAGCAGCACCTCCAGGGGGCAAGCAGATACGCAGTATTTT
15	NA	TRBV2	TRBD1	TRBJ1-1	CASSPQQGAVTEAFF	TGTGCCAGCAGTCCACAACAGGGGGCAGTCACTGAAGCTTTCTTT
13	NA	TRBV12-3/TRBV12-4	TRBD1	TRBJ1-2	CASSLIRGRGYTF	TGTGCCAGCAGTTTAATTAGGGGGCGTGGCTACACCTTC
15	NA	TRBV3-1/TRBV3-2	NA	TRBJ2-7	CASSRGTLGAYEQYF	TGTGCCAGCAGCCGGGGGACTCTGGGCGCGTACGAGCAGTACTTC
14	NA	TRBV9	TRBD1	TRBJ2-7	CASSNRDRGDEQYF	TGTGCCAGCAGCAACCGGGACAGGGGCGACGAGCAGTACTTC
15	once	TRBV18	NA	TRBJ1-1	CASSRTVDLLTEAFF	TGTGCCAGCTCCCGGACAGTCGATTTGTTGACTGAAGCTTTCTTT
14	NA	TRBV19	NA	TRBJ1-3	CASSTGATGNTIYF	TGTGCCAGTAGTACAGGGGCAACTGGAAACACCATATATTTT
16	once	TRBV4-2	NA	TRBJ2-5	CASSPPVAGMQETQYF	TGTGCCAGCAGCCCCCCGGTCGCGGGGATGCAAGAGACCCAGTACTTC
12	NA	TRBV12-3/TRBV12-4	NA	TRBJ2-1	CASSLGALAQFF	TGTGCCAGCAGTTTGGGGGCCTTAGCGCAGTTCTTC
13	once	TRBV27	NA	TRBJ2-7	CASSPRANNEQYF	TGTGCCAGCAGTCCGCGGGCTAACAACGAGCAGTACTTC
14	few	TRBV6-5	TRBD1	TRBJ1-2	CASRLTGGVWGYTF	TGTGCCAGCAGGCTTACAGGGGGTGTGTGGGGCTACACCTTC
16	NA	TRBV9	TRBD1	TRBJ1-2	CASSPGQGGLSYGYTF	TGTGCCAGCAGCCCGGGACAGGGGGGCCTTTCCTATGGCTACACCTTC
18	NA	TRBV13	TRBD1	TRBJ1-3	CASSPGGTGGPSGNTIYF	TGTGCCAGCAGCCCCGGAGGGACAGGGGGTCCAAGTGGAAACACCATATATTTT
14	NA	TRBV7-2	NA	TRBJ2-7	CASSWGGVSYEQYF	TGTGCCAGCAGCTGGGGCGGGGTCTCCTACGAGCAGTACTTC
15	once	TRBV11-2	NA	TRBJ2-2	CASRKARGYTGELFF	TGTGCCAGCAGGAAAGCAAGGGGGTACACCGGGGAGCTGTTTTTT
13	NA	TRBV28	TRBD1	TRBJ1-2	CASSRQGNYGYTF	TGTGCCAGCAGCCGACAGGGAAACTATGGCTACACCTTC